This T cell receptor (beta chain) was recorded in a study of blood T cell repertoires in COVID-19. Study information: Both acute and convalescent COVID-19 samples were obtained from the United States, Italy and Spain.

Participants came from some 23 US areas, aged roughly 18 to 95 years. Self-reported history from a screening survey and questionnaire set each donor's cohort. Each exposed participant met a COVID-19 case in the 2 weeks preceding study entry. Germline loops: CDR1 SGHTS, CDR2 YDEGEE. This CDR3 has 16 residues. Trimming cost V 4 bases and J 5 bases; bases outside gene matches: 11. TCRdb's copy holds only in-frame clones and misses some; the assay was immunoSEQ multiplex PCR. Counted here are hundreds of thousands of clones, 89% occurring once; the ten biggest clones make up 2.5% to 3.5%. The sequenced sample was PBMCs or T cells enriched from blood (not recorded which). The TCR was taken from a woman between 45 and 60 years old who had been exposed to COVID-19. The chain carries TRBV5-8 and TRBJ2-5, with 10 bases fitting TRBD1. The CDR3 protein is CASSPTDRGRGETQYF. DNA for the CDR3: TGTGCCAGCAGCCCAACTGACAGGGGGCGCGGGGAGACCCAGTACTTC.